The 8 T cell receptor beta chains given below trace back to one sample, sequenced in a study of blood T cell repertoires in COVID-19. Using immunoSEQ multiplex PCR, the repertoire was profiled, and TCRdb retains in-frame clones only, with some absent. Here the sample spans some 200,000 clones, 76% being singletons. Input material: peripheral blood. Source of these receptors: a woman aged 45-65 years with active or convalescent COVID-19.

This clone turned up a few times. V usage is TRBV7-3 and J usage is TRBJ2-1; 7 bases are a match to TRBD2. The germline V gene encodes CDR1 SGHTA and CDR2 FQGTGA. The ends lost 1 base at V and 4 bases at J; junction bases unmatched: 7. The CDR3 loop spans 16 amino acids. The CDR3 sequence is CASSLRVGSGYNEQFF. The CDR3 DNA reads TGTGCCAGCAGCTTAAGGGTTGGTAGCGGGTACAATGAGCAGTTCTTC.

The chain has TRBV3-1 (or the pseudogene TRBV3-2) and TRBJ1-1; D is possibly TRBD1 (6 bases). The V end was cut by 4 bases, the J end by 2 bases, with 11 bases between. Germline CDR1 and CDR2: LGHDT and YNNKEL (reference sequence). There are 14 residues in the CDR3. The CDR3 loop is CASSPETGNTEAFF. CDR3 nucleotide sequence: TGTGCCAGCAGCCCCGAGACAGGAAACACTGAAGCTTTCTTT.

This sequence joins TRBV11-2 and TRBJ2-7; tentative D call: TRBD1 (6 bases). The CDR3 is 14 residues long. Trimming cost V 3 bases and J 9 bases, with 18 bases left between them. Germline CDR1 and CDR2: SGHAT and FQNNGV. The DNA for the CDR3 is TGTGCCAGCAGCTTCCCGTGGGGGCCAAGGTTGCAGTACTTC. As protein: CASSFPWGPRLQYF.

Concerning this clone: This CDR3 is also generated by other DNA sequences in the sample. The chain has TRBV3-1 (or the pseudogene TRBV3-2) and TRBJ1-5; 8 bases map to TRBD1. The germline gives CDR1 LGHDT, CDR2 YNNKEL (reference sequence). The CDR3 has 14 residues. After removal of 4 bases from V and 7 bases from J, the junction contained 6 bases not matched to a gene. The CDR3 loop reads CASSRGQGGQPQHF. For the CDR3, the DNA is TGTGCCAGCAGCCGAGGACAGGGTGGACAGCCCCAGCATTTT.

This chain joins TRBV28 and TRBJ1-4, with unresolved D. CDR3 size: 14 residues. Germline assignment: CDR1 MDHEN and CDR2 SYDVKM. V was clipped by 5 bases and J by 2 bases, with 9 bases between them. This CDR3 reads CASSPTPTNEKLFF. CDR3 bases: TGTGCCAGCAGTCCGACACCGACTAATGAAAAACTGTTTTTT.

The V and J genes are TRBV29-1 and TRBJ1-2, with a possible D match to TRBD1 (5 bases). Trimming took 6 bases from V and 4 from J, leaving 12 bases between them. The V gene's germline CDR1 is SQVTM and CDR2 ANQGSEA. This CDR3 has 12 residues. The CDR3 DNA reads TGCAGCGTAGGGGAACCGAGCTATGGCTACACCTTC. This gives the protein CSVGEPSYGYTF.

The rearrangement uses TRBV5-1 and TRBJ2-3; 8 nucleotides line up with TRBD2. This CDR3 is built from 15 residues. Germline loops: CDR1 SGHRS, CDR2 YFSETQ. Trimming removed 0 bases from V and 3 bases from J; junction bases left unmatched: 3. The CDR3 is CASSLAGGRTDTQYF. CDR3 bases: TGCGCCAGCAGCTTGGCGGGAGGGCGGACAGATACGCAGTATTTT.

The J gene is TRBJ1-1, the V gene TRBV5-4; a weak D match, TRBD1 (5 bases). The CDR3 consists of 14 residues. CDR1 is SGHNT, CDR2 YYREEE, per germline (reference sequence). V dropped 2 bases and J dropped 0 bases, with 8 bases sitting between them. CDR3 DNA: TGTGCCAGCAGCTTTGGGGGGGTGAACACTGAAGCTTTCTTT. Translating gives CASSFGGVNTEAFF.